One and the same sample provided the 30 T cell receptor beta chains below, sequenced in a study of CD8+CD57+ T cells in acquired aplastic anemia listed by TCRdb under 2018. The run used an Illumina HiSeq 2000. Genomic DNA served as template for TCR beta VDJ combination and CDR3 sequence profiling. TCRdb trimmed public reads at Q25 via fastp, called clones via MiXCR and kept in-frame beta chains. Entries are consolidated by CDR3 protein sequence, retaining the most common genes and DNA. The sample records about 180,000 distinct CDR3 sequences, 46% of which are singletons. Around 2.9% of the sample lies in the top ten. Specimen: sorted CD4+, CD8+, or CD8+CD57+ T cells (not recorded which) from PBMCs. The receptors were gathered from a human donor in good health.

The genes are TRBV20-1 and TRBJ2-3; 9 bases line up with TRBD2. This CDR3 region has 15 residues. J lost 2 bases, V lost 6 bases, and 9 bases had no gene match. Germline V gene data show CDR1 as DFQATT and CDR2 as SNEGSKA (reference sequence). The CDR3 bases are TGCAGTGCCAGCAGCCGACTAGCGGTCACAGATACGCAGTATTTT. Translated: CSASSRLAVTDTQYF.

The sample holds many counts of this clonotype. The rearrangement links TRBV12-3 or TRBV12-4 to TRBJ1-6, with D perhaps TRBD1 (6 bases). The CDR3 extends over 15 amino acids. Trimming left V 4 bases short and J 2 bases short, with 9 bases between. The DNA for the CDR3 is TGTGCCAGCAGTTACAGGGTTACCTATAATTCACCCCTCCACTTT. Translation gives CASSYRVTYNSPLHF.

This clonotype occurred once. V gene TRBV20-1 combines with J gene TRBJ2-7, with D perhaps TRBD1 (6 bases). V shed 6 bases and J shed 10 bases, with 25 bases lying between them. The CDR3 covers 14 residues. The V gene's germline CDR1 is DFQATT and CDR2 SNEGSKA (reference sequence). CDR3 sequence reads: CSASSRGYPGPQYF. The CDR3 DNA reads as TGCAGTGCCAGCAGCAGGGGCTATCCGGGTCCCCAGTACTTC.

The chain joins TRBV29-1 to TRBJ2-1, with 7 bases lining up with TRBD2. Germline V gene lookup returns CDR1 SQVTM and CDR2 ANQGSEA. This CDR3 is built from 12 residues. The CDR3 DNA sequence: TGCAGTGTTCGACTAGCCGGATATGAGCAGTTCTTC. Translating it yields CSVRLAGYEQFF.

This clonotype showed up many times. The chain joins TRBV4-1 to TRBJ2-7; 8 positions agree with TRBD2. Germline V gene lookup returns CDR1 MGHRA and CDR2 YSYEKL. J was trimmed by 6 bases and V by 4 bases; bases with no gene match: 11. There are 15 residues in the CDR3. The DNA of the CDR3 is TGCGCCAGCAGCCCGGGGACGGGAGGGCAATCCGAGCAGTACTTC. Its translation is CASSPGTGGQSEQYF.

There are many counts of this clonotype. This chain connects TRBV20-1 to TRBJ2-3; the D is unclear. Germline lookup yields CDR1 DFQATT and CDR2 SNEGSKA (reference sequence). The germline V and J ends were trimmed by 6 bases and 5 bases, with 15 bases remaining between them. This CDR3 has 13 residues. CDR3 DNA sequence: TGCAGTGCAAGGAAGGACCACATAGATACGCAGTATTTT. Residues: CSARKDHIDTQYF.

The V call is TRBV28, the J call TRBJ1-2, with 7 bases identical to TRBD1. The germline V gene has CDR1 MDHEN and CDR2 SYDVKM. The CDR3 totals 15 residues. With V trimmed by 4 bases and J by 4 bases, 9 bases remained unmatched. CDR3 protein: CASSYRGAGGYGYTF. For the CDR3, the DNA is TGTGCCAGCAGTTACCGGGGGGCAGGGGGCTATGGCTACACCTTC.

This clonotype came up once. The chain carries TRBV24-1 and TRBJ2-1, with D possibly being TRBD2 (6 bases). The CDR3 covers 16 residues. CDR1 is KGHDR and CDR2 is SFDVKD in the germline V gene. The germline V and J ends were trimmed by 6 bases and 0 bases, with 14 bases remaining between them. For the CDR3, the DNA is TGTGCCACCAGTCCTCGCGGGACGAGCTCCTACAATGAGCAGTTCTTC. Translation: CATSPRGTSSYNEQFF.

This clonotype was found many times. The CDR3 nucleotides are TGCAGTGCTAGGACGGGACCGCAGCGGAACTATGGCTACACCTTC. This encodes CSARTGPQRNYGYTF. The chain joins TRBV20-1 to TRBJ1-2, with D possibly matching TRBD1 (5 bases). Trimming stripped 3 bases from V and 2 bases from J, with 16 bases between. Germline CDR1 reads DFQATT; CDR2 reads SNEGSKA (reference sequence). The length of the CDR3 is 15 residues.

This chain uses TRBV20-1 with TRBJ1-2; weak D call: TRBD1 (6 bases). V lost 5 bases to trimming and J lost 2 bases, with 15 bases between them. There are 14 residues in the CDR3. The germline V gene encodes CDR1 DFQATT and CDR2 SNEGSKA (reference sequence). CDR3 coding DNA: TGCAGTGCTCAGGACAGAACCTTAAACTATGGCTACACCTTC. Translated, it gives CSAQDRTLNYGYTF.

This sequence joins TRBV5-1 and TRBJ2-5, with 7 positions matching TRBD2. Trimming took 0 bases from V and 0 from J; bases not matched to a gene: 5. CDR3 length equals 16 residues. From germline, CDR1 is SGHRS and CDR2 YFSETQ. CDR3 loop: CASSLGQLAHQETQYF. CDR3 nucleotides: TGCGCCAGCAGCTTGGGCCAACTAGCGCACCAAGAGACCCAGTACTTC.

This clonotype was seen more than once but under ten times. A much larger clone sits a single nucleotide away, making a read error possible. The chain recombines TRBV7-3 with TRBJ2-1; TRBD2 matches 9 bases. The CDR3 is 14 amino acids. Germline assignment: CDR1 SGHTA and CDR2 FQGTGA. With V trimmed by 7 bases and J by 9 bases, 10 bases remained unmatched. The CDR3 nucleotides are TGTGCCAGCAAAATGACTAGCGGAGCCCCTGAGCAGTTCTTC. It translates to CASKMTSGAPEQFF.

As to this clonotype: With a much larger clone just one base away, this may be a read error. J is TRBJ2-7 and V is TRBV27; the D is unclear. Looked up from germline, CDR1 is MNHEY and CDR2 is SMNVEV (reference sequence). V lost 2 bases, J lost 3 bases, and 8 bases lay in between. This CDR3 comprises 13 residues. CDR3 sequence: CASSLTPGYEQYF. CDR3 nucleotide sequence: TGTGCCAGCAGTTTAACTCCCGGCTACGAGCAGTACTTC.

This chain's CDR3 is CASSRRGGRGGPGGANVLTF. CDR3 DNA: TGTGCCAGCAGCCGGAGGGGGGGTCGGGGAGGGCCGGGTGGGGCCAACGTCCTGACTTTC. The rearrangement uses TRBV7-2 and TRBJ2-6; maybe TRBD2 (7 bases). This CDR3 is 20 amino acids long. CDR1 and CDR2 from the germline V gene are SGHTA and FQGNSA. V gave up 5 bases and J gave up 3 bases, with 26 bases separating them. The full variable domain, its missing parts supplied by reference TRBV7-2 and TRBJ2-6, is GAGVSQSPSNKVTEKGKDVELRCDPISGHTALYWYRQSLGQGLEFLIYFQGNSAPDKSGLPSDRFSAERTGGSVSTLTIQRTQQEDSAVYLCASSRRGGRGGPGGANVLTFGAGSRLTVL.

This clonotype was seen ten or more times. The V call is TRBV7-8, the J call TRBJ1-1, with no clear D. V was pared by 1 base and J by 1 base, with 4 bases between. CDR1 and CDR2 from the germline V gene are SGHVS and FQNEAQ. The CDR3 spans 13 residues. The CDR3 DNA sequence: TGTGCCAGCAGCTTAGAAGGGAACACTGAAGCTTTCTTT. Translated: CASSLEGNTEAFF.

J is TRBJ2-5 and V is TRBV28; TRBD2 might be the D (5 bases). Germline loops: CDR1 MDHEN, CDR2 SYDVKM. This CDR3 has 14 residues. V lost 6 bases and J lost 0, with 11 bases in between. CDR3 bases: TGTGCCAGCAGGCCCGGCGGGTACCAAGAGACCCAGTACTTC. Translating it yields CASRPGGYQETQYF.

V is TRBV2 and J is TRBJ1-2; maybe TRBD1 (5 bases). The CDR3 contains 13 residues. The germline V gene has CDR1 SNHLY and CDR2 FYNNEI. V lost 3 bases and J 8 bases, leaving 13 bases between the germline ends. CDR3 sequence reads: CASSEGLRTGYTF. Written as DNA, the CDR3 is TGTGCCAGCAGTGAGGGGCTGCGCACGGGCTACACCTTC.

The chain joins TRBV6-5 to TRBJ1-1, with a tentative D call TRBD1 (6 bases). The CDR3 is 16 amino acids. Germline loops: CDR1 MNHEY, CDR2 SVGAGI. The V gene lost 2 bases and the J gene lost 5 bases, with 18 bases spanning the gap. The CDR3 DNA reads TGTGCCAGCAGTTACGATGCACAGGGCGTAAGTACTGAAGCTTTCTTT. Translation: CASSYDAQGVSTEAFF.

As regards this clonotype: The CDR3 does not close with the conserved phenylalanine or tryptophan, likely indicating a read error. The V and J genes are TRBV19 and TRBJ2-1, with D perhaps matching TRBD1 (5 bases). V lost 7 bases to trimming and J lost 1 base, with 11 bases between them. The CDR3 has 14 amino acids. Germline CDR1 reads LNHDA; CDR2 reads SQIVND (reference sequence). The DNA of the CDR3 is TGTGCCAGTACGGTAGGGGTTTCCTACAATGAGCAGTTCCTC. Amino acids: CASTVGVSYNEQFL.

This chain joins TRBV10-3 and TRBJ1-1, with TRBD1 matching over 7 bases. V shed 6 bases and J 1 base; nucleotides not matched to a gene: 2. Germline-derived CDR1 and CDR2 are ENHRY and SYGVKD. The CDR3 has 13 amino acids. CDR3 sequence reads: CAISGTANTEAFF. The CDR3 bases are TGTGCCATCAGCGGGACAGCGAACACTGAAGCTTTCTTT.

This clonotype appeared once. The chain couples TRBV11-2 to TRBJ2-5, with a weak D call TRBD2 (5 bases). V was pared by 0 bases and J by 9 bases, with 14 bases between. The germline gives CDR1 SGHAT, CDR2 FQNNGV. This CDR3 is 14 amino acids long. The CDR3 nucleotides read TGTGCCAGCAGCTTAGATGCCCCGCCGGAGGCCCAGTACTTC. The encoded protein is CASSLDAPPEAQYF.

This clonotype has at least ten counts. The gene calls are TRBV15 and TRBJ1-2, with D uncertain. The CDR3 is 15 amino acids. Trimming left V 0 bases short and J 6 bases short, with 14 bases between. The germline gives CDR1 LNHNV, CDR2 YYDKDF (reference sequence). The CDR3 sequence is CATSRDRTVSNGYTF. The CDR3 DNA reads TGTGCCACCAGCAGAGATCGTACAGTTAGTAATGGCTACACCTTC.

DNA for the CDR3: TGTGCCATCAGTGACAGGGAACACCTGAGCAATCAGCCCCAGCATTTT. It encodes CAISDREHLSNQPQHF. The rearrangement links TRBV10-3 to TRBJ1-5; D might be TRBD1 (5 bases). V was pared by 3 bases and J by 1 base, with 13 bases between. The CDR3 extends over 16 amino acids. CDR1 is ENHRY, CDR2 SYGVKD, per germline.

This clonotype appeared a few times. The chain combines TRBV29-1 with TRBJ2-6; no clear D. Looked up from germline, CDR1 is SQVTM and CDR2 is ANQGSEA. The ends were cut back, 5 bases at V and 0 bases at J, with 5 bases in the middle. There are 13 residues in the CDR3. Written as DNA, the CDR3 is TGCAGCGTTCACAGCTCTGGGGCCAACGTCCTGACTTTC. Amino acids: CSVHSSGANVLTF.

This clonotype appeared many times. The chain has TRBV5-1 and TRBJ2-7, with 10 bases matching TRBD1. The CDR3 totals 14 residues. V was pared by 0 bases and J by 4 bases, with 1 base of the junction left unmatched. Germline-derived CDR1 and CDR2 are SGHRS and YFSETQ. CDR3 in amino acids: CASSLGQGAYEQYF. CDR3 in DNA: TGCGCCAGCAGCTTGGGACAGGGGGCGTACGAGCAGTACTTC.

The chain uses TRBV25-1 and TRBJ2-7, with a weak D call TRBD2 (5 bases). The CDR3 loop spans 14 amino acids. The V gene lost 8 bases and the J gene lost 0 bases, with 14 bases spanning the gap. Germline CDR1 MGHDK, CDR2 SYGVNS. The CDR3 loop is CASDSVDGSYEQYF. In DNA, the CDR3 is TGTGCCAGCGATAGCGTGGACGGCTCCTACGAGCAGTACTTC.

CDR3 in DNA: TGTGCCAGCAGCCAAAGTTACGGGGCGAGTGGCTACACCTTC. Its translation: CASSQSYGASGYTF. The J gene is TRBJ1-2, the V gene TRBV3-1; the D gene is possibly TRBD1 (5 bases). Trimming left V 2 bases short and J 7 bases short, with 14 bases between. CDR3 length: 14 residues. CDR1 and CDR2 from the germline V gene are LGHDT and YNNKEL (reference sequence).

This clonotype was detected only once. CDR3 sequence reads: CASAREPGNQETQYF. DNA for the CDR3: TGTGCCAGCGCCCGAGAGCCGGGAAACCAAGAGACCCAGTACTTC. The chain uses TRBV7-2 and TRBJ2-5; weak D call: TRBD2 (5 bases). Germline V gene lookup returns CDR1 SGHTA and CDR2 FQGNSA. Trimming cost V 8 bases and J 0 bases, with 16 bases left between them. The length of the CDR3 is 15 residues.

This clonotype was counted only a few times. The rearrangement links TRBV7-2 to TRBJ1-2; weak D call: TRBD1 (5 bases). Germline V gene lookup returns CDR1 SGHTA and CDR2 FQGNSA. The CDR3 consists of 17 residues. V shed 0 bases and J shed 0 bases, with 14 bases lying between them. This CDR3 reads CASSLAAGGDSNYGYTF. The CDR3, as DNA: TGTGCCAGCAGCTTAGCGGCGGGGGGAGATTCTAACTATGGCTACACCTTC.

Ten or more counts support this clonotype. The V gene is TRBV7-9, the J gene TRBJ2-7; D uncertain. CDR1 and CDR2 from the germline V gene are SEHNR and FQNEAQ (reference sequence). The germline V and J ends were trimmed by 0 bases and 6 bases, with 9 bases remaining between them. CDR3 length: 13 amino acids. CDR3 residues: CASSLAEPGEQYF. CDR3 sequence (DNA): TGTGCCAGCAGCTTAGCGGAGCCCGGCGAGCAGTACTTC.